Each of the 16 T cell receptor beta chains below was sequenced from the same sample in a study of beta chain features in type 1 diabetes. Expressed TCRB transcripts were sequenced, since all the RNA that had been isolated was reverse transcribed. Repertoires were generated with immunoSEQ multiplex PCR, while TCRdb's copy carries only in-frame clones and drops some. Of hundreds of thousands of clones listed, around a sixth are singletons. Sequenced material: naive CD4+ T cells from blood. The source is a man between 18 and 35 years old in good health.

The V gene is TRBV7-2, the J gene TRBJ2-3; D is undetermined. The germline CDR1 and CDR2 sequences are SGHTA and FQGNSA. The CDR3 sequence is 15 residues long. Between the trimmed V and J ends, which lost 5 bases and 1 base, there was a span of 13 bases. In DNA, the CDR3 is TGTGCCAGCAGCGAAGCTTATCGGGGCACAGATACGCAGTATTTT. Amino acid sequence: CASSEAYRGTDTQYF.

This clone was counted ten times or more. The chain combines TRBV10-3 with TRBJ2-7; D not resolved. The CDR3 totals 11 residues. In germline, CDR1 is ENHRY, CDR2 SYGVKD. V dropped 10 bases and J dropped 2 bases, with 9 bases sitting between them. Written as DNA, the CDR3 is TGTGCCACCAAAAGGACCTACGAGCAGTACTTC. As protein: CATKRTYEQYF.

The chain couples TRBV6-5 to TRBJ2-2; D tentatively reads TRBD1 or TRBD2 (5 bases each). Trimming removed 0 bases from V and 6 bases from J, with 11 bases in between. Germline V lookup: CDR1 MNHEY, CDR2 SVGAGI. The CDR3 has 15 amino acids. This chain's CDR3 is CASSYSTGTAGELFF. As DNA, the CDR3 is TGTGCCAGCAGTTACTCGACCGGGACGGCCGGGGAGCTGTTTTTT.

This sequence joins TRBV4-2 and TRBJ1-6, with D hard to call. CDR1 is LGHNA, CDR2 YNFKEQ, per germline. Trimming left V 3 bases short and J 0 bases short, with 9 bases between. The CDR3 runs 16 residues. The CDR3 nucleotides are TGTGCCAGCAGCCAGGGTGGGAGCTCCTATAATTCACCCCTCCACTTT. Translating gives CASSQGGSSYNSPLHF.

The CDR3 coding sequence is TGTGCCAGCAGCGTCGGGAGGTGGGATACGCAGTATTTT. Protein: CASSVGRWDTQYF. The chain carries TRBV9 and TRBJ2-3, with 7 bases identical to TRBD2. CDR1 SGDLS and CDR2 YYNGEE come from the germline V gene. J lost 6 bases, V lost 2 bases, and 3 bases had no gene match. The CDR3 consists of 13 residues.

The CDR3 region has the DNA TGTGCCATCGCCCTAGCGGGGGTGGGAGATACGCAGTATTTT. This translates into CAIALAGVGDTQYF. The chain uses TRBV10-3 and TRBJ2-3; TRBD2 agrees at 10 bases. Germline V gives CDR1 ENHRY, CDR2 SYGVKD. The CDR3 has 14 residues. The V and J ends lost 8 bases and 5 bases, in that order; junction bases with no gene match: 7.

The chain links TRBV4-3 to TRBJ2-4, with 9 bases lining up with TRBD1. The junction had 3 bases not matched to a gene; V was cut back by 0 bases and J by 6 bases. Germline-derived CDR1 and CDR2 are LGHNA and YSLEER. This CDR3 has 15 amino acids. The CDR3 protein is CASSQEGGQGNIQYF. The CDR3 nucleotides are TGCGCCAGCAGCCAAGAAGGGGGACAGGGAAACATTCAGTACTTC.

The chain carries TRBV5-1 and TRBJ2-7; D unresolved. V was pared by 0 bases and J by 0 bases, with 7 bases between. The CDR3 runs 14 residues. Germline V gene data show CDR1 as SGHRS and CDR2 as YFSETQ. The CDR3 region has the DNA TGCGCCAGCAGCTTGGACTCTAGCTCCTACGAGCAGTACTTC. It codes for CASSLDSSSYEQYF.

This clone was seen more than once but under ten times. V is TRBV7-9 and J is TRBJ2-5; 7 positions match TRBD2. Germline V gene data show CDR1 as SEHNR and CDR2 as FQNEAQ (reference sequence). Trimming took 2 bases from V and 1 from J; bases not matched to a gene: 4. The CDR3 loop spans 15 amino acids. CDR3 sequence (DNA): TGTGCCAGCAGCTTACAGTCTAGCGGCCAAGAGACCCAGTACTTC. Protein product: CASSLQSSGQETQYF. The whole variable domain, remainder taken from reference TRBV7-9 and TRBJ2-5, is DTGVSQNPRHKITKRGQNVTFRCDPISEHNRLYWYRQTLGQGPEFLTYFQNEAQLEKSRLLSDRFSAERPKGSFSTLEIQRTEQGDSAMYLCASSLQSSGQETQYFGPGTRLLVL.

CDR3 loop: CASSPVRKTAKNIQYF. The CDR3 DNA reads as TGTGCCAGCAGCCCAGTGCGGAAAACGGCCAAAAACATTCAGTACTTC. V is TRBV7-2 and J is TRBJ2-4; D remains ambiguous. The CDR3 runs 16 residues. Trimming cost V 5 bases and J 1 base, with 15 bases left between them. Germline CDR1 SGHTA, CDR2 FQGNSA.

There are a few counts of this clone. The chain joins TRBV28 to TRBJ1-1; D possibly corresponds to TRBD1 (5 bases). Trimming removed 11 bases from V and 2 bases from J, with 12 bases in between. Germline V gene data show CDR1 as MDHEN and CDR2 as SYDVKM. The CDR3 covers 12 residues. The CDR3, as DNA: TGTGCCGGACAAGCGGGAAACACTGAAGCTTTCTTT. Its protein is CAGQAGNTEAFF.

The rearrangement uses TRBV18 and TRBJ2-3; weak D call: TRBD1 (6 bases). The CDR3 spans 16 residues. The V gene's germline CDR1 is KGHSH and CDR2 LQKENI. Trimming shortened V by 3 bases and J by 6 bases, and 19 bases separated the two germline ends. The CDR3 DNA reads TGTGCCAGCTCACCGGGGGCACAGTCCTTTCGGGATACGCAGTATTTT. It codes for CASSPGAQSFRDTQYF. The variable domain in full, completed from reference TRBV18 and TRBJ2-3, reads NAGVMQNPRHLVRRRGQEARLRCSPMKGHSHVYWYRQLPEEGLKFMVYLQKENIIDESGMPKERFSAEFPKEGPSILRIQQVVRGDSAAYFCASSPGAQSFRDTQYFGPGTRLTVL.

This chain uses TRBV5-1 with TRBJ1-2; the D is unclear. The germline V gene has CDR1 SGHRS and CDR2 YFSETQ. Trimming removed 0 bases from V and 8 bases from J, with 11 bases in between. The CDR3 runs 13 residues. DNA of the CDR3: TGCGCCAGCAGCTTGGACACAATCTACGGCTACACCTTC. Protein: CASSLDTIYGYTF.

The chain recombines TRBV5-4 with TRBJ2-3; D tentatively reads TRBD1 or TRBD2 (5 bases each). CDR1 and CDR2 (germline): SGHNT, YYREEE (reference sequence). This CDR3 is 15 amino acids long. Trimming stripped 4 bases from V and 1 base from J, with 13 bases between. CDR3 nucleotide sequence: TGTGCCAGCAGCCCGACAGCGGAGGGCACAGATACGCAGTATTTT. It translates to CASSPTAEGTDTQYF.

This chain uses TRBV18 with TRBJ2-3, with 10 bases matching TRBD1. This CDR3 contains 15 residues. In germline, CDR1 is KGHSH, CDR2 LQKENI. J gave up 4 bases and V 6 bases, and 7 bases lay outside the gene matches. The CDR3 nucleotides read TGTGCCAGCTCCCCGGGACAGGGGAACTCAGATACGCAGTATTTT. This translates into CASSPGQGNSDTQYF.

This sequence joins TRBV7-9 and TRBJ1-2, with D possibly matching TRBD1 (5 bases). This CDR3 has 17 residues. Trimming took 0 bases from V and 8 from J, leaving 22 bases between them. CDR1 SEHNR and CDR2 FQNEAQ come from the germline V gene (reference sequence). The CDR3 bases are TGTGCCAGCAGCTTAGCGCTACCTAAGGGGCCGGGTGAGGGCTACACCTTC. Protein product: CASSLALPKGPGEGYTF.